These 19 T cell receptor beta chains share one sample of origin, sequenced in a study of tumor-infiltrating lymphocytes in primary liver carcinoma. Making TCR beta cDNA involved around 500 ng total RNA and a constant-region primer. Construction of TCR beta libraries relied on three successive nested multiplex PCR rounds employing slightly modified ARM-PCR. Use of TRBV1-TRBV30 forward primers with a C-beta reverse primer characterized the first two PCR rounds, which lasted approximately 11 cycles each. TCRdb re-called the multiplex PCR reads with MiXCR, one entry per CDR3 protein. The sample gives around 56,000 distinct CDR3 sequences, about two thirds of which show up once; approximately 50% is in the top ten. Between 20 and 30 mg of unsorted bulk tissue served as the source from which RNA and DNA were co-extracted. Material: liver tumor tissue from sampling region 2. Specified subset: tumor region T2, inferior pole. Source of these receptors: a man aged 40-50 years with primary liver carcinoma and hepatitis B virus infection.

Worth noting for this clonotype: Since a much larger clone is just one base distant, this may be a read error. The chain couples TRBV13 to TRBJ2-7, with 7 nucleotides matching TRBD1. CDR3 length: 14 residues. Germline CDR1 reads PRHDT; CDR2 reads FYEKMQ (reference sequence). CDR3 DNA sequence: TGTGGCAGCAGCTCGACAGGGATCTCCTACGAGCAGTACTTC. Protein sequence: CGSSSTGISYEQYF.

This clonotype was observed once. A read error is likely, as this CDR3 ends without the conserved phenylalanine or tryptophan. No DNA is shown, since the ends of the CDR3 on it are uncertain; the CDR3 is the one TCRdb lists. The chain recombines TRBV11-3 with TRBJ2-1; TRBD2 is the table's D call and was not checked against the DNA. Germline V gene sequence: CDR1 SGHNT, CDR2 YENEEA. Including both end residues, the CDR3 is 15 amino acids long. The chain's CDR3 is CASSAGTREINEQLL.

This clonotype was seen at least ten times. The gene calls are TRBV6-2 or TRBV6-3 and TRBJ2-7, with a possible D match to TRBD2 (5 bases). Germline V gene lookup returns CDR1 MNHEY and CDR2 SVGEGT. Trimming left V 6 bases short and J 3 bases short, with 18 bases between. The CDR3 extends over 15 amino acids. In DNA form, the CDR3 reads TGTGCCAGCAGCCGACCCGGGATTCCTGTCTACGAGCAGTACTTC. As protein: CASSRPGIPVYEQYF.

Of note for this clonotype: Given a much more abundant clone one base away, this may be a read error. The rearrangement joins TRBV5-1 to TRBJ1-1, with D unclear. This CDR3 has 14 residues. Germline loops: CDR1 SGHRS, CDR2 YFSETQ. The chain's CDR3 is CASSLDTPNTGAFF. The CDR3 region has the DNA TGCGCCAGCAGCTTGGACACGCCGAACACTGGAGCTTTCTTT.

Remarks on this clonotype: This may stem from a read error, because a much larger clone lies one nucleotide away. The chain employs TRBV12-3 or TRBV12-4 and TRBJ2-1; 10 bases map to TRBD2. The CDR3 is 15 residues long. After removal of 2 bases from V and 8 bases from J, the junction contained 6 bases not matched to a gene. CDR3 region: CASSLQAGGSHEQFF. Written as DNA, the CDR3 is TGTGCCAGCAGTTTACAAGCGGGAGGGTCCCATGAGCAGTTCTTC.

This clonotype appeared a few times. A read error may explain this, as a much larger clone is one base away. The V and J genes are TRBV10-3 and TRBJ2-5; 11 nucleotides align to TRBD1. With V trimmed by 2 bases and J by 9 bases, 14 bases remained unmatched. Germline values: CDR1 ENHRY, CDR2 SYGVKD. The CDR3 totals 17 residues. CDR3 nucleotides: TGTGCCATCAGTGAGCCGAAGGGACAGGGGGGGACGGAGGCCCAGTACTTC. This gives the protein CAISEPKGQGGTEAQYF.

The chain joins TRBV11-2 to TRBJ2-2; D perhaps matches TRBD1 (5 bases). Germline V gene sequence: CDR1 SGHAT, CDR2 FQNNGV. This CDR3 spans 17 amino acids. V shed 7 bases and J shed 3 bases, with 21 bases lying between them. CDR3 loop: CASNIALGGADTGELFF. CDR3 nucleotide sequence: TGTGCCAGCAACATAGCATTAGGTGGGGCGGACACCGGGGAGCTGTTTTTT.

In the case of this clonotype: Sequence at one end of the junction differs from germline and may be a read error. V is TRBV12-3 or TRBV12-4 and J is TRBJ2-7, with a tentative D call TRBD2 (6 bases). The CDR3 runs 13 residues. CDR3 in DNA: TGTGCCAGCAGTCCCTTAGGCTGGGGGGAGCAATACTTC. Translating it yields CASSPLGWGEQYF.

Remarks on this clonotype: Since the CDR3 does not end with the conserved phenylalanine or tryptophan, this likely comes from a read error. The CDR3 coding sequence is TGTAGCGTGCCTGAGGGGAGGGGGGAGCTGTTTTAT. Protein: CSVPEGRGELFY. The chain recombines TRBV29-1 with TRBJ2-2; tentative D call: TRBD2 (6 bases). This CDR3 has 12 amino acids. Per the germline V gene, CDR1 is SQVTM and CDR2 is ANQGSEA.

As regards this clonotype: This clone may be a read error of a much larger clone one base away. The chain links TRBV10-3 to TRBJ2-5; D might be TRBD1 (6 bases). Trimming removed 0 bases at V and 5 bases at J, with 10 bases between. The CDR3 is 14 residues long. Germline V gene data show CDR1 as ENHRY and CDR2 as SYGVKD. The CDR3 loop reads CAISESTGGETQYF. The CDR3 coding sequence is TGTGCCATCAGTGAGTCGACAGGCGGGGAGACCCAGTACTTC.

In the case of this clonotype: The germline gene is not matched at one end of the junction; a read error may be the cause. The rearrangement links TRBV20-1 to TRBJ1-6, with D unresolved. The germline V gene has CDR1 DFQATT and CDR2 SNEGSKA (reference sequence). This CDR3 contains 14 residues. CDR3 nucleotide sequence: TGCAGTGCTAATATGGTTTCTCAGAATTCACCCTTCCACTTT. This codes for CSANMVSQNSPFHF.

With respect to this clonotype: A junction boundary mismatches the germline segment, possibly from a read error. The chain carries TRBV30 and TRBJ2-1; 7 bases align to TRBD2. The germline V gene has CDR1 GTSNPN and CDR2 SVGIG (reference sequence). This CDR3 is built from 13 residues. This CDR3 reads CTWSPSGNNERFF. The CDR3 DNA reads TGTACCTGGAGTCCCAGCGGGAACAATGAGCGGTTCTTC.

In regard to this clonotype: At one end the junction does not follow the germline gene, possibly because of a read error. This sequence joins TRBV5-1 and TRBJ2-1; a weak D match, TRBD1 (6 bases). CDR3 length: 14 residues. Germline assignment: CDR1 SGHRS and CDR2 YFSETQ. The CDR3 is CASNLGADYNEQFF. CDR3 in DNA: TGCGCCAGCAACTTGGGGGCGGATTACAATGAGCAGTTCTTC.

The rearrangement joins TRBV4-3 to TRBJ1-6; 7 nucleotides agree with TRBD1. Germline lookup yields CDR1 LGHNA and CDR2 YSLEER. Trimming cost V 2 bases and J 5 bases; bases outside gene matches: 9. This CDR3 region has 17 residues. The CDR3 loop reads CASSQLPAGGNNSPLHF. The DNA of the CDR3 is TGCGCCAGCAGCCAATTACCAGCAGGGGGAAATAATTCACCCCTCCACTTT.

This chain connects TRBV25-1 to TRBJ2-1, with TRBD2 as a possible D gene (6 bases). The CDR3 spans 15 residues. Trimming stripped 6 bases from V and 6 bases from J, with 18 bases between. Germline V lookup: CDR1 MGHDK, CDR2 SYGVNS. CDR3 in DNA: TGTGCCAGCAGCTCTAAGCGGGTAACCTGCAATGAGCAGTTCTTC. It is translated as CASSSKRVTCNEQFF.

This clonotype was observed a few times. CDR3: CASRSTSTGVVIDEAFF. DNA for the CDR3: TGCGCCAGCAGGTCTACTTCCACAGGGGTTGTGATTGATGAAGCTTTCTTT. This chain connects TRBV4-1 to TRBJ1-1; 7 bases map to TRBD1. Trimming at V came to 6 bases and at J to 7 bases, leaving 20 bases not matched to a gene. The CDR3 contains 17 residues. Germline CDR1 reads MGHRA; CDR2 reads YSYEKL.

A remark on this clonotype: In this CDR3 the conserved last residue, phenylalanine or tryptophan, is missing, so a read error is likely. The chain has TRBV29-1 and TRBJ2-1; TRBD2 matches at 10 bases. This CDR3 region has 14 residues. The ends lost 8 bases at V and 6 bases at J; junction bases unmatched: 10. From germline, CDR1 is SQVTM and CDR2 ANQGSEA. The CDR3 nucleotides are TGCAGCCCCCGTCTAGCGGGAGCCCCCAATGAGCAGTTCTCC. This gives the protein CSPRLAGAPNEQFS.

Worth noting for this clonotype: This CDR3 fails to terminate in the conserved phenylalanine or tryptophan, so it likely reflects a read error. The chain couples TRBV4-1 to TRBJ1-2; D unresolved. The CDR3 spans 15 residues. The germline gives CDR1 MGHRA, CDR2 YSYEKL. The CDR3 region is CAGSQDSDPFHGYTL. The CDR3 nucleotides read TGCGCCGGCAGCCAAGATTCGGACCCTTTCCATGGCTACACCCTC.

The chain recombines TRBV4-1 with TRBJ2-3, with 10 bases fitting TRBD2. The CDR3 loop spans 18 amino acids. Trimming took 3 bases from V and 8 from J; bases not matched to a gene: 17. Germline CDR1 reads MGHRA; CDR2 reads YSYEKL. The DNA of the CDR3 is TGCGCCAGCAGCCAGACAATTGCCCTAGCGGGAGTCACTGGTACGCAGTATTTT. It is translated as CASSQTIALAGVTGTQYF.